This entry concerns a single T cell receptor beta chain. Its antigen is as yet unknown. The CDR3 runs 16 residues. V was clipped by 1 base and J by 2 bases; unmatched bases: 7. The germline V gene has CDR1 SGHRS and CDR2 YFSETQ. Tagging with unique molecular identifiers was a feature of the TCR beta cDNA libraries. One entry per CDR3 protein, called by TCRdb with MiXCR from the PCR reads. The sample contains roughly 650,000 distinct CDR3 sequences, around 60% of which appear only once. The sample comes from a study of post-analysis software for immune sequencing data. Study findings and constraints: Elevated frequency relative to controls characterized roughly five TRBV segments in patients, TRBV5-6, TRBV5-1 and TRBV20-1 among them.

The TCR sequence derives from a girl under 10 years old with multiple sclerosis. The sequenced sample was blood. The chain employs TRBV5-1 and TRBJ2-3, with TRBD1 matching over 7 bases. Written as DNA, the CDR3 is TGCGCCAGCAGCTTGTTTACGGGACAGATCACAGATACGCAGTATTTT. Protein sequence: CASSLFTGQITDTQYF.